This T cell receptor (beta chain) was sequenced for a study of T cell repertoires in cytomegalovirus infection. Background on the study: Recently identified HLA-C-restricted CMV epitopes were among the peptides used. CMV infection and matching HLA type were both indicated by public TCR beta signatures.

The V end lost 6 bases, the J end lost 8 bases, and 4 bases lay between the germline ends. Looked up from germline, CDR1 is SGHTA and CDR2 is FQGNSA. This CDR3 spans 10 amino acids. With respect to this clonotype: What it recognizes is unknown. Just one base apart from a much larger clone, this may be a read error.

Whole-study findings and limits: CMV-specific TCR beta clonotypes restricted by HLA-C dominated the ex vivo response. Of the TCR beta families, the public ones yielded a cumulative frequency that identified carriers of CMV plus the relevant HLA.

TCRdb re-called the reads with MiXCR, one entry per CDR3 protein. The sample lists approximately 770,000 distinct CDR3 sequences; 25% to 30% were seen once. The chain carries TRBV7-2 and TRBJ1-4; no firm D call. The TCR sequence derives from a human donor in good health (CMV status not recorded). Some clones in this sample may be carry-over from other donors' samples. The specimen comprised cultured CD8+ T cells from PBMCs, sampled from culture after CMV antigen stimulation. Here the CDR3 DNA reads TGTGCCAGCAGGCGAGAAAAACTGTTTTTT. Amino acid sequence: CASRREKLFF.